This TCR beta chain was sequenced in a study of cytomegalovirus exposure and HLA in healthy donors (TCRdb year 2017). In the study overall: According to an earlier analysis of 587 of the donors, about 180 million T cells yielded 117 million unique TCR beta sequences and 276 Gb of sequence data. An early release covering 500 to 750 HLA-typed donors comprised approximately 300 gigabases of sequencing data and 65 million to 100 million unique TCR sequences. Of the roughly 390 genotyped donors, approximately 81% were placed in the genetic ancestry cluster associated with self-reported Caucasian donors. The study aimed to test whether signatures of past pathogen exposure could be identified by cataloging public T cell receptors. The study used immunosequencing to profile the T cell repertoires of under 700 subjects and linked those repertoires to cytomegalovirus serostatus. Along with the roughly 670-subject first cohort, a separate validation cohort of around 110 different subjects was used. The study combined high-throughput TCR immunosequencing, statistical association of individual TCRs with disease status, and machine learning to predict cytomegalovirus infection status. In a later analysis, previously published TCR beta repertoires from several hundred donors were re-analyzed and high-resolution HLA genotyping was added so that TCR occurrence patterns could be studied. In the later analysis, no new phenotypic data were used to find candidate immune exposures; instead, reliance was placed on TCR beta sequences and their occurrence across donors. In an earlier analysis of 587 of the donors, high-throughput TCR beta sequencing was used to judge whether each TCR beta V gene segment behaved as functional or pseudogenic. Donor age, sex, ethnicity and CMV serostatus were compiled alongside the repertoire data. Genome-wide SNP genotypes for about 60% of the roughly 670 donors were used in a later genetic analysis, which treated that subset as a discovery cohort. Every repertoire in the discovery cohort had been generated on one and the same sequencing platform. Class I and class II HLA loci were covered by the typing at four-digit resolution. Typing coverage varied by locus: roughly 629-640 donors for A, B, C, DRB1 and DQB1; more than 500 for DQA1; approximately 610 for DPA1; 450 to 480 for DPB1. A few DR-DQ haplotypes were treated as single units for association and clustering because of strong linkage in the cohort. Across about 380 genotyped donors of the cohort, an average of approximately 240,000 unique TCR beta nucleotide sequences per donor were sequenced, and approximately 17% of those sequences were non-productive.

Comments on this clone: Its antigen has not been determined. No qualities accompany the bases; no much larger clone lies one base away.

Overall results and qualifications from the work: Linkage disequilibrium might explain the correlated functional status among segregating V segments, but an unknown experimental factor could not be ruled out. The study listed 164 TCR beta chains as associated with cytomegalovirus. In both the original and validation cohorts, the classifier was reported to diagnose cytomegalovirus status with high specificity and sensitivity. Most TCR sequences were observed very rarely across donors, whereas some public TCRs were present in many individuals. A cluster of highly shared sequence variants was judged likely to represent a technical artifact of the sequencing pipeline. Some IMGT-functional V segments, including TRBV6-2 and TRBV6-3, could not be distinguished by the 87-base-pair reads and were therefore excluded. Roughly uniform sequencing depth across donors was assumed in presence/absence analyses, although this assumption may not hold. A later analysis found that most CMV-associated TCR beta chains appeared HLA-restricted, with HLA associations seemingly driven largely by CMV exposure. A later analysis found that HLA-associated TCR beta chains were more clonally expanded and had lower generation probabilities than equally common non-associated chains. In an earlier analysis of a few hundred of the donors, most TCR beta V segments were observed in productive rearrangements about 87% or about 30% of the time, broadly matching IMGT annotations. The cohort was sequenced for TCR beta chains only, and without alpha or paired-chain data the features that could be detected were limited. Specific HLA alleles were associated with some 15,000 TCR beta sequences at a false discovery rate of 0.05 in a later analysis. Because some donors lacked HLA typing at each locus, the association tests relied only on the typed subset. Because counts were too low, more than 15 rarely observed V segments, including chromosome 9 orphons, were excluded from the earlier analysis of several hundred of the donors. Compared with the approximately 700-donor mean, donors in an Asian-associated ancestry cluster had fewer N-insertions in productive TCRs, according to a later genetic analysis. A further reported finding was that TCR beta sequences accurately predicted the HLA-A and HLA-B alleles for most subjects in the first cohort. An association between a missense DCLRE1C variant and V-gene and J-gene trimming of TCR beta chains was found in a later genetic analysis and replicated in an independent cohort. In vitro tests confirmed that a few of the cytomegalovirus-associated TCR beta chains recognize cytomegalovirus antigens. In a later analysis, TCR association rates were found to vary across HLA loci, with the most associated TCRs seen for DRB1 alleles and the fewest for HLA-C alleles. CMV serostatus was the only immune exposure information available for the cohort. Several of the top co-occurrence clusters appeared to be linked to parvovirus B19, influenza, CMV and Epstein-Barr virus, according to a later analysis. Assigning TCR associations to individual alleles was difficult when HLA alleles, especially DR and DQ, strongly co-occurred. The authors suggested that the approach could potentially be extended to other disease states and immunological phenotypes.

The CDR3 goes from the cysteine to the phenylalanine over 18 residues. CDR3 DNA is the only sequence kept; it has 54 bases, read in frame from the first base. The germline V gene specifies SGHNT as CDR1 and YENEEA as CDR2. Trimming removed 2 bases from V and 8 bases from J; the gene matches leave 10 bases unexplained. The cohort comprised 710 or so healthy bone marrow donors. Cohort members were all nominally healthy when sampled, although unrecorded immune exposures were likely present. Of the 650 to 750 cohort members, fewer than 300 had positive CMV serostatus and approximately 400 had negative CMV serostatus, and CMV serostatus was not recorded for the donor. A peripheral blood sample was provided by each donor, and peripheral blood mononuclear cells were used for TCR beta sequencing. Genomic DNA extraction from the blood cell samples was performed with the Qiagen DNeasy Blood Extraction Kit.

Library method: the immunoSEQ multiplex PCR assay. The multiplex PCR relied on a mix of 60 forward primers for TCR Vbeta segments and 13 reverse primers for TCR Jbeta segments. A multiplex PCR assay on genomic DNA amplified the CDR3 region of rearranged TCR beta genes. On the Illumina HiSeq System, the amplified TCR beta libraries were sequenced as 87-base-pair reads. Turning to the authors' computational methods: Across the 700 or so repertoires, a later analysis counted some 80 million unique TCR beta chains, 9.5 million to 13 million of which were shared by at least two donors. Raw reads were error-corrected and collapsed into unique sequences by a nearest-neighbor algorithm in which closely related sequences were merged to remove PCR and sequencing errors. To assign V, D and J gene segments, CDR3 sequences were aligned to IMGT reference sequences. For a sequence to be retained, at least a six-nucleotide match to both a V gene segment and a J gene segment was required. Rearrangements were classified as productive when the CDR3 lacked stop codons and remained in frame with V and J, and all other rearrangements were classified as non-productive. Following IMGT convention, CDR3 was defined as the stretch from the second conserved V-encoded cysteine to the conserved J-encoded phenylalanine. The earlier analysis of 500 to 600 of the donors excluded sequences that lacked an unambiguous match to a single V gene segment. In an earlier analysis of approximately 560 of the donors, a V segment was called functional when productive rearrangements were above 56.7%, and segregating when the standard deviation between donors exceeded 5%. A statistical classification framework was built to diagnose cytomegalovirus status from the catalog of TCR beta chain sequences. A later analysis assigned V and J genes by comparing TCR nucleotide sequences with IMGT/GENE-DB human TR gene sequences. A later analysis assigned CDR3 sequences and most-parsimonious VDJ recombination scenarios with the TCRdist pipeline. In a later analysis, each TCR beta chain was defined by its CDR3 amino acid sequence together with its V-gene family, and reads lacking a unique V-gene family were excluded. In a later analysis, around 650 highly shared, low-generation-probability nucleotide sequences were removed to address suspected cross-contamination and a sequencing artifact. In a later analysis, a clonal expansion index was calculated for each public chain from normalized within-repertoire ranks of inferred template counts. In a later analysis, generation probabilities were computed using a VDJ recombination model fitted to out-of-frame rearrangements, and the results were checked against IGoR. In a later analysis, hypergeometric tests were used to score TCR-TCR, TCR-HLA and TCR-CMV co-occurrence, with a repertoire-size bias correction applied to TCR pairs. False discovery rates were estimated in a later analysis by permuting HLA or CMV assignments 20 times. In a later analysis, co-occurring TCRs were grouped with DBSCAN, and TCRdist sequence similarity was added when clustering was performed within HLA-allele-positive subsets. Repertoires with fewer than 30,000 or more than 120,000 public chains were left out of co-occurrence clustering, as were about 5 repertoires with anomalous nucleotide sharing. TCRdb took over this immuneACCESS table, retaining in-frame rearrangements with V and J assigned. Such tables are incomplete; in checked studies, under half of the missing clones stem from an unresolved V gene, and the remainder is unexplained. The V and J calls and clone size are taken from that table; D and trimming were inferred from the DNA. The table for this sample lists about 97,000 clones; approximately 64% of them were counted only once. 4.5% to 5% of the sample belongs to the ten largest clones.

Sequencing input: PBMCs. The clonotype comes from a human donor in good health. The rearrangement combines TRBV11-3 with TRBJ2-1, with TRBD2 identical over 15 junction bases. CDR3 region: CASSLPGLAGGGTHEQFF. The DNA sequence reads TGTGCCAGCAGCTTACCGGGACTAGCGGGAGGAGGCACCCATGAGCAGTTCTTC. Reference TRBV11-3 and TRBJ2-1 proteins supply the regions before and after the CDR3; the full variable domain is: EAGVVQSPRYKIIEKKQPVAFWCNPISGHNTLYWYLQNLGQGPELLIRYENEEAVDDSQLPKDRFSAERLKGVDSTLKIQPAELGDSAVYLCASSLPGLAGGGTHEQFFGPGTRLTVL.